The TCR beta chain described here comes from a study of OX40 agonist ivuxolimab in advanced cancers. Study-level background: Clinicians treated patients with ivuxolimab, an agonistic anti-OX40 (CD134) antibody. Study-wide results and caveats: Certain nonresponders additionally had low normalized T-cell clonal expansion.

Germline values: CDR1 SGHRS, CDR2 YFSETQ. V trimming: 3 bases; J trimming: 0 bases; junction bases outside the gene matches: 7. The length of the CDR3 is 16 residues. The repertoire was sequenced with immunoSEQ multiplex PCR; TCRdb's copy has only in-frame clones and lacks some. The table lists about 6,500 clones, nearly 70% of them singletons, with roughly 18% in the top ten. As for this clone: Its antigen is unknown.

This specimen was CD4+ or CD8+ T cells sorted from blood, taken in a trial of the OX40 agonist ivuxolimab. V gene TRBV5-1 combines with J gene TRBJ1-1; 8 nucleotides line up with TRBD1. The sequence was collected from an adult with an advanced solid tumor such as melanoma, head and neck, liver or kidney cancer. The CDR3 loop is CASSSRTGTMNTEAFF. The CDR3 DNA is TGCGCCAGCAGCTCCCGGACAGGGACCATGAACACTGAAGCTTTCTTT.